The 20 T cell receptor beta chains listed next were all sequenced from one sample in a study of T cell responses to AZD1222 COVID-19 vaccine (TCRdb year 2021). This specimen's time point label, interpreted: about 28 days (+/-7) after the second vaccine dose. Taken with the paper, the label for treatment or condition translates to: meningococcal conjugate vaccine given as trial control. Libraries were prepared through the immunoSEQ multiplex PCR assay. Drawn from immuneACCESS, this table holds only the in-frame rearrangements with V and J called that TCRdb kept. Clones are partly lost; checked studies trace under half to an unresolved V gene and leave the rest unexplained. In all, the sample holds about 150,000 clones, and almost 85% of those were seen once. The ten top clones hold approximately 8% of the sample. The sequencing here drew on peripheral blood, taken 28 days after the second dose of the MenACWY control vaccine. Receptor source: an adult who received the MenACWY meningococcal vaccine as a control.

CDR3 in DNA: TGCGCCAGCAGCTTGGCCCCTCAGACTAGCTCTGGGGCCAACGTCCTGACTTTC. This translates into CASSLAPQTSSGANVLTF. The rearrangement joins TRBV5-1 to TRBJ2-6; possible D gene TRBD2, 6 bases. The germline V gene encodes CDR1 SGHRS and CDR2 YFSETQ. V was shortened by 0 bases and J by 0 bases, with 13 bases between the two germline ends. CDR3 length: 18 residues.

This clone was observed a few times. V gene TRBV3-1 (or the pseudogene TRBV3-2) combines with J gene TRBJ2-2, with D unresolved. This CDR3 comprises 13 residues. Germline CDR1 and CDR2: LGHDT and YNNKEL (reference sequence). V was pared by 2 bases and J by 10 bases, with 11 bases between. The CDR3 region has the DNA TGTGCCAGCAGCCAAAACTCTCAGGCGGAGCTGTTTTTT. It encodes CASSQNSQAELFF.

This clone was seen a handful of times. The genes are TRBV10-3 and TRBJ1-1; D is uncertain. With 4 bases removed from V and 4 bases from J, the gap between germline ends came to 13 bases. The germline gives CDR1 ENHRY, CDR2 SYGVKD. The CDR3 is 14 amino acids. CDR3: CAISVILQSTEAFF. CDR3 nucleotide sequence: TGTGCCATCAGTGTTATTCTCCAGTCCACTGAAGCTTTCTTT.

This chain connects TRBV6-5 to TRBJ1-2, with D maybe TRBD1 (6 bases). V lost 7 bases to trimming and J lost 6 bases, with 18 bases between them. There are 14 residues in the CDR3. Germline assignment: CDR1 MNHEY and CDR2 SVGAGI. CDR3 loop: CASKVTGPFHGYTF. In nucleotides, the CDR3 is TGTGCCAGCAAGGTGACAGGACCTTTCCATGGCTACACCTTC.

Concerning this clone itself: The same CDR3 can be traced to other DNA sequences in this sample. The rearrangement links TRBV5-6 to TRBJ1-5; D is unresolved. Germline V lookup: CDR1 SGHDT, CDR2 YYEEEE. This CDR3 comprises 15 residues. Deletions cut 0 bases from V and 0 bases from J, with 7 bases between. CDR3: CASSLGTYSNQPQHF. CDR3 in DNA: TGTGCCAGCAGCTTGGGAACTTATAGCAATCAGCCCCAGCATTTT.

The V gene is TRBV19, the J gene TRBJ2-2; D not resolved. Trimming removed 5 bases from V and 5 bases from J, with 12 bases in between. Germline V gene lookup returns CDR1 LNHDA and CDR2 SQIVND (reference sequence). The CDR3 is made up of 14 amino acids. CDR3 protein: CASSPLLGTGELFF. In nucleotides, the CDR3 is TGTGCCAGTAGTCCCCTTCTCGGTACCGGGGAGCTGTTTTTT.

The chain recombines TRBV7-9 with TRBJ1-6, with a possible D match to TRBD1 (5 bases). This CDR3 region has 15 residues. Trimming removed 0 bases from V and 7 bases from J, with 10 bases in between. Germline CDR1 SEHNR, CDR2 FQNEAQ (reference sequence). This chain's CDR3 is CASSLADGGNSPLHF. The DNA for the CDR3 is TGTGCCAGCAGCTTAGCTGACGGGGGGAATTCACCCCTCCACTTT.

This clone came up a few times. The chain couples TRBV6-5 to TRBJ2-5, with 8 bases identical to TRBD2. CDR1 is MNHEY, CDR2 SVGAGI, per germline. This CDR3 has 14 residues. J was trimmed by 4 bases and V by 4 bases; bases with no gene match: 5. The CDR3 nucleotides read TGTGCCAGCAGTTTAGCGGGACGGGCAGAGACCCAGTACTTC. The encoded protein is CASSLAGRAETQYF.

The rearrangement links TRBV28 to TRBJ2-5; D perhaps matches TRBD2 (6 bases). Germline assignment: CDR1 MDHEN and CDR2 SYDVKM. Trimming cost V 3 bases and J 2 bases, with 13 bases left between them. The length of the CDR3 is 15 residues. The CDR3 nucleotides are TGTGCCAGCAGTTTGGGCGGGGCCGGTCAAGAGACCCAGTACTTC. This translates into CASSLGGAGQETQYF.

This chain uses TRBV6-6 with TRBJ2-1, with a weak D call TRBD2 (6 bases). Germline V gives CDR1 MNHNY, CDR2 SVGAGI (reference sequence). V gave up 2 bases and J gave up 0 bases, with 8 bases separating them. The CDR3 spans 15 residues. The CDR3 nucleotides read TGTGCCAGCAGTTACGAGGGACTCTCCTACAATGAGCAGTTCTTC. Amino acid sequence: CASSYEGLSYNEQFF.

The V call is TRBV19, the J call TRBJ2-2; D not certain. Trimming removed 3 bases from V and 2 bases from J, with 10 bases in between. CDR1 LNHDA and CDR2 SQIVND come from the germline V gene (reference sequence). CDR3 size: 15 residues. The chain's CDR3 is CASSIVVINTGELFF. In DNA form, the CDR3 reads TGTGCCAGTAGTATCGTAGTGATTAACACCGGGGAGCTGTTTTTT.

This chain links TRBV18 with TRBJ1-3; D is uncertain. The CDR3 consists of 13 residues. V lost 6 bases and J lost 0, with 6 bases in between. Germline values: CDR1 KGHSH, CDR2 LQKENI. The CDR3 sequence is CASSTFSGNTIYF. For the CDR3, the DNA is TGTGCCAGCTCGACCTTCTCTGGAAACACCATATATTTT.

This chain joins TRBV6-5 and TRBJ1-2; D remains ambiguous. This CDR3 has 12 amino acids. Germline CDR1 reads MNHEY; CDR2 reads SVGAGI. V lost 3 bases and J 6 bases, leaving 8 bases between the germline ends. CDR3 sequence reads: CASSYDPDGYTF. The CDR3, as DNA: TGTGCCAGCAGTTATGATCCTGATGGCTACACCTTC.

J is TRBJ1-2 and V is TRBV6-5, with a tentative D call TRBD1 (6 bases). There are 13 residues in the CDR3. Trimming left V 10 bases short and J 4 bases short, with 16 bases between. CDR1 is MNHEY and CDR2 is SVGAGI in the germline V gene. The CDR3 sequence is CAILIWTVYGYTF. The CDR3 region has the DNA TGTGCCATACTCATCTGGACAGTCTATGGCTACACCTTC.

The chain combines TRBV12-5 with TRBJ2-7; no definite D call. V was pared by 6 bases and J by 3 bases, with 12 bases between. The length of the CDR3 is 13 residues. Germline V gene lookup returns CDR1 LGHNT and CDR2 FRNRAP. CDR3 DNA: TGTGCTAGTGGCTCTTCGTCTTTCTACGAGCAGTACTTC. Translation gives CASGSSSFYEQYF.

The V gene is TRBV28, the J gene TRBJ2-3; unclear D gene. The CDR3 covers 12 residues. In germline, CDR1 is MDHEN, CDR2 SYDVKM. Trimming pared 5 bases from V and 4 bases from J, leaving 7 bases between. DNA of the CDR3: TGTGCCAGCAGTCTCTATGCAGATACGCAGTATTTT. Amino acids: CASSLYADTQYF.

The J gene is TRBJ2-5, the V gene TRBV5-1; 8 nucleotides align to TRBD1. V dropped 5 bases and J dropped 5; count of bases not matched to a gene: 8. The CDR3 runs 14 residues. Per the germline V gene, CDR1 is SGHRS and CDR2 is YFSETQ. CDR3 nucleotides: TGCGCCAGCAGTCGACAGGGGCAGGGGGAGACCCAGTACTTC. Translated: CASSRQGQGETQYF.

The CDR3 is CATSGQVGDIQYF. DNA of the CDR3: TGTGCCACCTCGGGGCAGGTGGGGGACATTCAGTACTTC. The rearrangement links TRBV12-3 or TRBV12-4 to TRBJ2-4, with D tentatively TRBD1 or TRBD2 (5 bases each). Deletions cut 10 bases from V and 8 bases from J, with 18 bases between. This CDR3 spans 13 amino acids.

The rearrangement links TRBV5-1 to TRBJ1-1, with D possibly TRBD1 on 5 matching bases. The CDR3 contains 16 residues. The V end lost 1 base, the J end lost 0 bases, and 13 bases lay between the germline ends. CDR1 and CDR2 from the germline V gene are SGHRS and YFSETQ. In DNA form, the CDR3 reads TGCGCCAGCAGCTTGTATCCGGGACTCATGAACACTGAAGCTTTCTTT. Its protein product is CASSLYPGLMNTEAFF.

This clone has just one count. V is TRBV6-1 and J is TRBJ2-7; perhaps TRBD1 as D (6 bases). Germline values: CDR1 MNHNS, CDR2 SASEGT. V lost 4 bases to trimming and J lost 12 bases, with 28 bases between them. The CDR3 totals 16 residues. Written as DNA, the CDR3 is TGTGCCAGCAGTGGGGAACACGGGACACTCCACGTATTACTGTACTTC. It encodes CASSGEHGTLHVLLYF.